Each of the 17 T cell receptor beta chains below was sequenced from the same sample in a study of blood T cell repertoires in COVID-19. Some clones are missing from TCRdb's copy, which holds only in-frame ones; the method was immunoSEQ multiplex PCR. Of 150,000 to 200,000 clones in the sample, about 86% were seen once. Sequencing was carried out using peripheral blood. These receptors all come from a man aged 55 to 70 with acute or convalescent COVID-19.

V gene TRBV21-1 combines with J gene TRBJ2-7; TRBD2 reflects the table's D call only, with no check against the DNA. TRBV21-1 is designated a pseudogene. The CDR3 has 13 amino acids. CDR3 residues: CASSKEAGYEQYF. DNA for the CDR3: TGTGCCAGCAGCAAAGAGGCGGGGTACGAGCAGTACTTC.

This clone was seen just once. The chain is built from TRBV28 and TRBJ1-2; the D gene is possibly TRBD1 (5 bases). The ends were cut back, 9 bases at V and 0 bases at J, with 11 bases in the middle. The germline V gene has CDR1 MDHEN and CDR2 SYDVKM. There are 13 residues in the CDR3. This CDR3 reads CASTGLTNYGYTF. In nucleotides, the CDR3 is TGTGCCAGTACGGGACTCACTAACTATGGCTACACCTTC.

V and J are TRBV18 and TRBJ2-1; 11 bases line up with TRBD2. This CDR3 has 20 residues. The germline V gene has CDR1 KGHSH and CDR2 LQKENI. The V segment lost 6 bases and the J segment 5 bases; nucleotides outside the gene matches: 21. As DNA, the CDR3 is TGTGCCAGCTCCCGAACCGGGACTAGCGGAAATGCGGTAGGAAACAATGAGCAGTTCTTC. This codes for CASSRTGTSGNAVGNNEQFF.

The chain links TRBV19 to TRBJ2-7; D not certain. The CDR3 extends over 10 amino acids. CDR1 is LNHDA and CDR2 is SQIVND in the germline V gene (reference sequence). The V and J ends lost 6 bases and 4 bases respectively, with 4 bases between them. CDR3: CASSYYEQYF. In DNA, the CDR3 is TGTGCCAGTAGCTATTACGAGCAGTACTTC.

The chain has TRBV10-1 and TRBJ1-2, with 7 bases lining up with TRBD1. From germline, CDR1 is WNHNN and CDR2 SYGVQD (reference sequence). V was clipped by 5 bases and J by 5 bases; unmatched bases: 2. The CDR3 length is 12 residues. The CDR3 DNA is TGCGCCAGCAGTCGGGACAGTTATGGCTACACCTTC. Amino acid sequence: CASSRDSYGYTF.

This sequence joins TRBV6-5 and TRBJ2-1, with D tentatively TRBD2 (5 bases). There are 13 residues in the CDR3. V was shortened by 6 bases and J by 7 bases, with 13 bases between the two germline ends. Germline values: CDR1 MNHEY, CDR2 SVGAGI. DNA for the CDR3: TGTGCCAGCAGACTAGTGGGCGGGAATGAGCAGTTCTTC. Translating gives CASRLVGGNEQFF.

The V gene is TRBV24-1, the J gene TRBJ1-5; D might be TRBD1 (5 bases). In germline, CDR1 is KGHDR, CDR2 SFDVKD. Trimming took off 3 bases at V and 15 bases at J, with 14 bases between the two ends. CDR3 length: 12 amino acids. The chain's CDR3 is CATSDAGRGLHF. The CDR3 DNA reads as TGTGCCACCAGTGATGCGGGACGGGGACTGCATTTT.

The V call is TRBV15, the J call TRBJ2-6; 7 bases are shared with TRBD1. V lost 3 bases to trimming and J lost 0 bases; unmatched junction nucleotides: 5. CDR1 LNHNV and CDR2 YYDKDF come from the germline V gene (reference sequence). This CDR3 is 17 amino acids long. The DNA of the CDR3 is TGTGCCACCAGCAGGGACAGGACCCTCTCTGGGGCCAACGTCCTGACTTTC. It codes for CATSRDRTLSGANVLTF.

The chain employs TRBV11-2 and TRBJ1-5, with D possibly TRBD1 on 5 matching bases. The V and J ends lost 4 bases and 2 bases respectively, with 9 bases between them. Germline assignment: CDR1 SGHAT and CDR2 FQNNGV. The CDR3 sequence is 14 residues long. The CDR3 is CASSSTVGNQPQHF. The CDR3 nucleotides read TGTGCCAGCAGCTCGACAGTAGGCAATCAGCCCCAGCATTTT.

This rearrangement joins TRBV6-5 to TRBJ1-2; 7 nucleotides line up with TRBD1. The CDR3 length is 12 residues. CDR1 MNHEY and CDR2 SVGAGI come from the germline V gene. After removal of 5 bases from V and 6 bases from J, the junction contained 3 bases not matched to a gene. The CDR3 here is CASSQTGNGYTF. CDR3 nucleotides: TGTGCCAGCAGTCAGACAGGGAATGGCTACACCTTC.

The chain carries TRBV7-2 and TRBJ2-7, with 15 bases lining up with TRBD2. V shed 5 bases, J shed 8 bases, and the junction held 10 bases outside the gene matches. Germline CDR1 and CDR2: SGHTA and FQGNSA. This CDR3 is built from 16 residues. The CDR3 region has the DNA TGTGCCAGCAGCCTACAGGGCGGGACTAGCGGGAGGCAGCAGTACTTC. Encoded protein: CASSLQGGTSGRQQYF.

The V call is TRBV18, the J call TRBJ1-1; 9 positions match TRBD1. Losses at the gene ends were 4 bases for V and 6 bases for J; bases not matched to a gene: 9. The V gene's germline CDR1 is KGHSH and CDR2 LQKENI. This CDR3 is built from 15 residues. The CDR3 sequence is CASSRPARTGAEAFF. DNA of the CDR3: TGTGCCAGCTCACGTCCCGCCCGGACAGGGGCTGAAGCTTTCTTT.

This chain links TRBV5-4 with TRBJ2-7; 9 bases map to TRBD1. The V and J ends lost 5 bases and 0 bases, in that order; junction bases with no gene match: 6. Germline CDR1 is SGHNT and CDR2 is YYREEE (reference sequence). This CDR3 comprises 15 residues. CDR3 amino acids: CASRSGTGSSYEQYF. CDR3 in DNA: TGTGCCAGCAGGTCCGGGACAGGGAGCTCCTACGAGCAGTACTTC.

This clone has more than one count but fewer than ten. Compared with germline, one end of the junction differs, possibly owing to a read error. The chain links TRBV11-2 to TRBJ2-7, with D unresolved. The CDR3 covers 12 residues. The germline gives CDR1 SGHAT, CDR2 FQNNGV. The CDR3 is CASSFSSSEQYF. The CDR3, as DNA: TGTGCCAGCAGCTTCTCCTCCTCCGAGCAGTACTTC.

Regarding this clone: At the DNA level, this CDR3 is encoded by other sequences in the same sample as well. The V gene is TRBV30, the J gene TRBJ1-1; the D is unclear. The V and J ends lost 0 bases and 1 base respectively, with 6 bases between them. Looked up from germline, CDR1 is GTSNPN and CDR2 is SVGIG (reference sequence). The CDR3 runs to 13 residues. The CDR3 region has the DNA TGTGCCTGGAGTGTAGGCGGGAACACTGAAGCTTTCTTT. This gives the protein CAWSVGGNTEAFF.

The chain links TRBV1 to TRBJ1-2; TRBD1, the D gene given by the table, was not confirmed from the DNA. TRBV1 is described as a pseudogene. CDR3 size: 15 residues. CDR3 loop: CTSSFTGTVNYGYTF. The CDR3 DNA follows: TGCACCAGCAGTTTTACCGGGACAGTGAACTATGGCTACACCTTC.

The gene calls are TRBV2 and TRBJ2-7, with a weak D call TRBD1 (6 bases). Germline CDR1 is SNHLY and CDR2 is FYNNEI. The CDR3 is made up of 12 amino acids. The V and J ends lost 7 bases and 3 bases respectively, with 10 bases between them. The CDR3, as DNA: TGTGCCAGCAACAGGGCTAACTACGAGCAGTACTTC. Protein: CASNRANYEQYF.